This entry describes one TCR beta chain. Its matching antigen is unknown. The protocol was immunoSEQ multiplex PCR, while the TCRdb copy is restricted to in-frame clones and leaves out a portion. The sample lists 86,000 or so clones, around 90% occurring once. The data stem from a study of T cell responses to AZD1222 COVID-19 vaccine. Overall study results and limits: Baseline seropositives among AZD1222 recipients totaled only five or six. Nearly half of spike-specific TCRs reportedly target variant regions that are unmutated in the B.1.351 and B.1.1.7 variants. Samples come after the peak T cell response, not at day 14.

The V and J ends lost 4 bases and 9 bases respectively, with 10 bases between them. From germline, CDR1 is SGHDN and CDR2 FVKESK. CDR3 size: 13 residues. Second-dose recipients at about 4 or about 12 weeks were treated as one pooled group. This TCR was sampled from an adult who received the AZD1222 COVID-19 vaccine. V is TRBV14 and J is TRBJ1-6; a weak D match, TRBD1 (6 bases). Sequencing was performed on peripheral blood, taken 28 days after the second AZD1222 dose. CDR3 nucleotide sequence: TGTGCCAGCAGCCTCGTACAGGGTTCACCCCTCCACTTT. This sequence encodes CASSLVQGSPLHF.